This T cell receptor beta chain was captured in a study of cytomegalovirus exposure and HLA in healthy donors (dated by TCRdb to 2016 to 2017). Study-level background: The approximately 710 repertoires of the first cohort and the approximately 110 validation repertoires were produced on the same platform, according to a later analysis. To predict cytomegalovirus infection status, the study combined high-throughput TCR immunosequencing, statistical association of individual TCRs with disease status, and machine learning. The study was designed to test whether signatures of past pathogen exposure could be identified by cataloging public T cell receptors. Besides the first cohort of some 670 subjects, a separate validation cohort made up of about 120 different subjects was used. Summary of the overall study and its limitations: In vitro tests confirmed that a few of the cytomegalovirus-associated TCR beta chains recognize cytomegalovirus antigens. A later analysis had no HLA typing for the validation cohort, so co-occurrence there was scored across all 130 or so repertoires. The study gave a list of under 200 TCR beta chains associated with cytomegalovirus. Most TCR sequences were observed very rarely across donors, whereas some public TCRs were present in many individuals. The classifier was reported to diagnose cytomegalovirus status with high specificity and sensitivity in both the original and validation cohorts. A later analysis found that TCRs clustered in the first cohort also tended to co-occur in the roughly 120 validation repertoires, with 94% of cluster scores above 0. The authors suggested that the approach could potentially be extended to other disease states and immunological phenotypes.

A note on this clone: The specificity of this receptor is unknown. No much larger clonotype is one base removed from it; base qualities were not supplied.

Donors formed part of the validation cohort, which comprised 120 subjects and was distinct from the first cohort of under 750 subjects. The library was made by the immunoSEQ multiplex PCR assay. The published analysis was carried out like this. A statistical classification framework was developed to diagnose cytomegalovirus status using the catalog of TCR beta chain sequences. Drawn from immuneACCESS, this table holds only the in-frame rearrangements with V and J called that TCRdb kept. Clones are partly lost; checked studies trace under half to an unresolved V gene and leave the rest unexplained. V and J calls plus clone size are reproduced from that table; the DNA served to infer D and trimming. The sample table shows 160,000 or so clones, and 88% are seen once. The ten largest clones represent 3% of the sample. Measured from the cysteine to the phenylalanine, the CDR3 is 15 residues long. The entry retains the CDR3 DNA only, 45 bases that are in frame from base 1. V drops 5 bases and J drops 4 bases, leaving 15 bases in between. For CDR1 and CDR2, the germline V gene lists MNHEY and SVGAGI.

What was sequenced was PBMCs. The clonotype originates from a man between 18 and 35 years old in good health and CMV-seronegative. The rearrangement joined TRBV6-5 to TRBJ1-3; the D region possibly corresponds to TRBD1 (6 bases align). The CDR3 loop reads CASSSLAGGGNTIYF. The DNA sequence is as follows: TGTGCCAGCAGTAGCCTCGCGGGGGGCGGAAACACCATATATTTT.